The next 18 T cell receptor beta chains were all read from a single sample in a study of early T cells in non-severe SARS-CoV-2 infection. TCRdb reprocessed the 5' RACE reads with MiXCR, giving one entry per CDR3 protein. This sample has about 39,000 distinct CDR3 sequences, with under 7.5% found just once. The sequencing sample was made of whole blood. The receptors come from an adult who was a healthcare worker with PCR-confirmed SARS-CoV-2 infection or an uninfected control (not recorded which).

This clonotype was detected many times. The chain links TRBV12-3 or TRBV12-4 to TRBJ1-1; TRBD1 might be the D (5 bases). The CDR3 is 10 residues long. Trimming left V 6 bases short and J 11 bases short, with 10 bases between. The DNA of the CDR3 is TGTGCCAGCAGCTGGGGGGTGGCTTTCTTT. Translated: CASSWGVAFF.

V and J are TRBV29-1 and TRBJ2-7; D possibly corresponds to TRBD2 (5 bases). CDR1 SQVTM and CDR2 ANQGSEA come from the germline V gene. V was clipped by 8 bases and J by 3 bases, with 11 bases between them. This CDR3 contains 11 residues. CDR3 sequence: CSTGEGYEQYF. For the CDR3, the DNA is TGCAGCACCGGAGAGGGCTACGAGCAGTACTTC.

There are many counts of this clonotype. This sequence joins TRBV30 and TRBJ1-5, with D maybe TRBD1 (5 bases). The CDR3 consists of 15 residues. The germline V and J ends were trimmed by 1 base and 3 bases, with 13 bases remaining between them. The germline gives CDR1 GTSNPN, CDR2 SVGIG (reference sequence). CDR3 DNA sequence: TGTGCCTGGAGTGGGAAGGGGCTGGTCAATCAGCCCCAGCATTTT. Translating gives CAWSGKGLVNQPQHF.

The chain is built from TRBV18 and TRBJ1-1; tentative D call: TRBD1 (6 bases). V lost 2 bases and J 1 base, leaving 8 bases between the germline ends. The germline V gene has CDR1 KGHSH and CDR2 LQKENI. This CDR3 has 14 amino acids. The CDR3 loop is CASSPGQKNTEAFF. Here the CDR3 DNA reads TGTGCCAGCTCACCAGGACAGAAGAACACTGAAGCTTTCTTT.

Only a few counts were recorded for this clonotype. The chain uses TRBV4-3 and TRBJ1-5; D call uncertain. This CDR3 is built from 13 residues. With 0 bases removed from V and 6 bases from J, the gap between germline ends came to 6 bases. CDR1 is LGHNA and CDR2 is YSLEER in the germline V gene. The CDR3 coding sequence is TGCGCCAGCAGCCAAGATATGAGTCAGCCCCAGCATTTT. It translates to CASSQDMSQPQHF.

The genes are TRBV28 and TRBJ2-5; D gene uncertain. This CDR3 is 13 amino acids long. Germline V gives CDR1 MDHEN, CDR2 SYDVKM. The germline V and J ends were trimmed by 2 bases and 5 bases, with 9 bases remaining between them. CDR3 nucleotides: TGTGCCAGCAGTTTAAGCAGTACCGAGACCCAGTACTTC. Translation: CASSLSSTETQYF.

This chain links TRBV7-3 with TRBJ1-1; D perhaps matches TRBD1 (6 bases). Germline V lookup: CDR1 SGHTA, CDR2 FQGTGA. V dropped 5 bases and J dropped 0 bases, with 16 bases sitting between them. The CDR3 loop spans 16 amino acids. As DNA, the CDR3 is TGTGCCAGCAGCCTGGGACACCGAGTCATGAACACTGAAGCTTTCTTT. It yields the protein CASSLGHRVMNTEAFF.

The sample holds many counts of this clonotype. V usage is TRBV12-3 or TRBV12-4 and J usage is TRBJ1-2; D is perhaps TRBD1 (6 bases). Trimming removed 7 bases from V and 5 bases from J, with 8 bases in between. The CDR3 is made up of 11 amino acids. DNA for the CDR3: TGTGCCAGCAACACAGGGTATGGCTACACCTTC. Translation gives CASNTGYGYTF.

This clonotype has a count of ten or more. This chain links TRBV3-1 with TRBJ2-3; D gene uncertain. The length of the CDR3 is 14 residues. CDR1 and CDR2 from the germline V gene are LGHDT and YNNKEL (reference sequence). Trimming stripped 0 bases from V and 3 bases from J, with 7 bases between. In DNA form, the CDR3 reads TGTGCCAGCAGCCAAGAGCACGGAACAGATACGCAGTATTTT. It is translated as CASSQEHGTDTQYF.

This clonotype showed up just a few times. The rearrangement links TRBV7-2 to TRBJ2-3; D perhaps matches TRBD2 (5 bases). Germline CDR1 is SGHTA and CDR2 is FQGNSA. V lost 4 bases and J 2 bases, leaving 10 bases between the germline ends. The CDR3 is 14 amino acids. CDR3 amino acids: CASSWTPLTDTQYF. The CDR3 DNA sequence: TGTGCCAGCAGCTGGACTCCACTCACAGATACGCAGTATTTT. Looking up the rest from reference TRBV7-2 and TRBJ2-3 gives the full variable domain: GAGVSQSPSNKVTEKGKDVELRCDPISGHTALYWYRQSLGQGLEFLIYFQGNSAPDKSGLPSDRFSAERTGGSVSTLTIQRTQQEDSAVYLCASSWTPLTDTQYFGPGTRLTVL.

This clonotype was counted many times. This chain joins TRBV4-2 and TRBJ1-2, with D hard to call. CDR1 is LGHNA, CDR2 YNFKEQ, per germline. CDR3 length equals 16 residues. Deletions cut 0 bases from V and 4 bases from J, with 15 bases between. The CDR3 nucleotides are TGTGCCAGCAGCCAAGAGGGCGGGCCCCCCCCCTATGGCTACACCTTC. Amino acid sequence: CASSQEGGPPPYGYTF.

This clonotype showed up many times. The V gene is TRBV20-1, the J gene TRBJ2-3, with 7 bases fitting TRBD1. This CDR3 region has 16 residues. Per germline, CDR1 DFQATT and CDR2 SNEGSKA (reference sequence). J gave up 5 bases and V 0 bases, and 11 bases lay outside the gene matches. CDR3 coding DNA: TGCAGTGCTAGAGATCAGGGGGTCATCCGGGGAGATACGCAGTATTTT. Protein: CSARDQGVIRGDTQYF.

This clonotype was found many times. V is TRBV11-3 and J is TRBJ2-1, with D unclear. The germline V gene encodes CDR1 SGHNT and CDR2 YENEEA. The V gene lost 6 bases and the J gene lost 3 bases, with 12 bases spanning the gap. CDR3 length: 14 residues. CDR3 sequence (DNA): TGTGCCAGCAGTTCCTCGAGCGACTACAATGAGCAGTTCTTC. This encodes CASSSSSDYNEQFF. The entire variable domain, with the rest obtained from reference TRBV11-3 and TRBJ2-1, is as follows: EAGVVQSPRYKIIEKKQPVAFWCNPISGHNTLYWYLQNLGQGPELLIRYENEEAVDDSQLPKDRFSAERLKGVDSTLKIQPAELGDSAVYLCASSSSSDYNEQFFGPGTRLTVL.

In this sample, this clonotype turned up many times. The CDR3 sequence is CASSQVPSGGQETQYF. The CDR3, as DNA: TGTGCCAGCAGCCAAGTTCCTAGCGGGGGCCAAGAGACCCAGTACTTC. The chain employs TRBV4-2 and TRBJ2-5; 10 bases line up with TRBD2. Germline V gene data show CDR1 as LGHNA and CDR2 as YNFKEQ. CDR3 length: 16 amino acids. The V gene end was trimmed by 1 base and the J gene end by 1 base; junction bases not matched to a gene: 3.

This clonotype appeared many times. The gene calls are TRBV12-3 or TRBV12-4 and TRBJ2-5, with 10 bases fitting TRBD1. This CDR3 comprises 14 residues. With 5 bases clipped from V and 6 bases from J, the junction kept 6 bases outside the gene matches. The CDR3 reads CASSAGQGWKTQYF. The CDR3 DNA reads TGTGCCAGCAGTGCGGGACAGGGGTGGAAGACCCAGTACTTC.

This clonotype came up a few times. The chain is built from TRBV4-3 and TRBJ1-1; unclear D gene. Germline V gives CDR1 LGHNA, CDR2 YSLEER. The CDR3 runs to 13 residues. The V and J ends lost 4 bases and 5 bases respectively, with 11 bases between them. The CDR3 here is CASSPQWETEAFF. DNA for the CDR3: TGCGCCAGCAGCCCTCAATGGGAGACTGAAGCTTTCTTT.

In its sample, this clonotype was seen many times. V and J are TRBV5-4 and TRBJ1-6; D gene ambiguous. This CDR3 has 18 residues. Germline CDR1 SGHNT, CDR2 YYREEE (reference sequence). V lost 4 bases to trimming and J lost 7 bases, with 24 bases between them. CDR3 bases: TGTGCCAGCAGCCCTGGTGGCGTCAGGACGCTATCCAATTCACCCCTCCACTTT. Translating gives CASSPGGVRTLSNSPLHF.

This clonotype was observed at least ten times. The rearrangement links TRBV11-2 to TRBJ2-7; D call uncertain. The CDR3 is made up of 13 amino acids. Germline V gene sequence: CDR1 SGHAT, CDR2 FQNNGV. Trimming left V 1 base short and J 2 bases short, with 6 bases between. CDR3 nucleotide sequence: TGTGCCAGCAGCTTAGTTTCCCCCTACGAGCAGTACTTC. It is translated as CASSLVSPYEQYF. Full variable domain (remainder filled in from reference TRBV11-2 and TRBJ2-7): EAGVAQSPRYKIIEKRQSVAFWCNPISGHATLYWYQQILGQGPKLLIQFQNNGVVDDSQLPKDRFSAERLKGVDSTLKIQPAKLEDSAVYLCASSLVSPYEQYFGPGTRLTVT.